This entry features one T cell receptor (beta chain) sequence. Its target is unknown. These data are taken from a study of cytomegalovirus exposure and HLA in healthy donors. The V and J ends lost 3 bases and 13 bases respectively, with 22 bases between them. This CDR3 has 14 amino acids. Per the germline V gene, CDR1 is ENHRY and CDR2 is SYGVKD. In the PCR, 60 Vbeta and 13 Jbeta primers were used. Sequencing was performed with immunoSEQ multiplex PCR; in TCRdb, only in-frame clones are kept and a portion is missing. Of roughly 140,000 clones listed, 73% are singletons. Study results and caveats: Associated with cytomegalovirus, according to the listing, were 150 to 200 TCR beta chains. A later examination showed that TCR association rates differed by HLA locus, with DRB1 most and HLA-C fewest. Sequencing likely generated an artifact that appeared as a cluster of highly shared sequence variants.

Sequenced sample: PBMCs. The sequence came from a human donor in good health. V gene TRBV10-3 combines with J gene TRBJ2-7; tentative D call: TRBD2 (6 bases). The CDR3 region has the DNA TGTGCCATCAGTGAACAGATGGGCCCGGGACTTACTTACTTC. Its protein is CAISEQMGPGLTYF.